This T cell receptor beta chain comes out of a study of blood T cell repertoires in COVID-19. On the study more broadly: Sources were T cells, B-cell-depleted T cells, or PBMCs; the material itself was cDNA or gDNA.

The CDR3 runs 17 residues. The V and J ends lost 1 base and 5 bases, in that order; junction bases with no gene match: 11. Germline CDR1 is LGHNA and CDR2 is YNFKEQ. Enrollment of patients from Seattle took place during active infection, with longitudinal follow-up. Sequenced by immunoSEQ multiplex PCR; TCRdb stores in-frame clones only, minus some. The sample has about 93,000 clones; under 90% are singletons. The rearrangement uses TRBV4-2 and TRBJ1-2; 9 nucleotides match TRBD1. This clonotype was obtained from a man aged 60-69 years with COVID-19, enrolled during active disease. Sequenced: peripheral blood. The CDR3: CASSQAVQQGAGYGYTF. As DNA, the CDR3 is TGTGCCAGCAGCCAAGCCGTACAACAGGGGGCTGGGTATGGCTACACCTTC.